Presented here are 26 T cell receptor beta chains from one specimen sequenced in a study of CD8 T cells in Susac syndrome (dated 2019 in TCRdb). Libraries were constructed by the immunoSEQ multiplex PCR assay. RNA was extracted using the RNeasy kit, and about 0.5 to 1 ug of the RNA was reverse transcribed with random hexamers. TCRdb applied fastp at Q25 and MiXCR to the public reads, then kept only in-frame beta chains. When rows share a CDR3 protein, they turn into one entry using the most common DNA and genes. The sample table lists around 80,000 distinct CDR3 sequences, about 94% of them with a count of one. Together, the top ten hold approximately 0.5% of the sample. Source material: CD8+ T cells from PBMCs. These receptors came from a human donor with Susac syndrome.

The J gene is TRBJ1-1, the V gene TRBV12-3 or TRBV12-4; D call uncertain. The germline V and J ends were trimmed by 6 bases and 2 bases, with 10 bases remaining between them. This CDR3 region has 13 residues. The CDR3 bases are TGTGCCAGCAGGCGGGGAAGTAACACTGAAGCTTTCTTT. Its protein is CASRRGSNTEAFF.

The chain employs TRBV27 and TRBJ2-2; 11 bases are shared with TRBD2. The CDR3 is 15 amino acids. Germline loops: CDR1 MNHEY, CDR2 SMNVEV (reference sequence). J was trimmed by 4 bases and V by 6 bases; bases with no gene match: 4. CDR3 sequence: CASRIAGGPTGELFF. The CDR3 nucleotides are TGTGCCAGCAGAATAGCGGGAGGGCCCACCGGGGAGCTGTTTTTT.

This sequence joins TRBV19 and TRBJ1-2; D not certain. The CDR3 sequence is 15 residues long. Germline V gene lookup returns CDR1 LNHDA and CDR2 SQIVND (reference sequence). Trimming took off 5 bases at V and 4 bases at J, with 17 bases between the two ends. CDR3: CASSQQLSAVYGYTF. The CDR3 nucleotides are TGTGCCAGTAGTCAACAGCTCAGCGCAGTCTATGGCTACACCTTC.

The rearrangement links TRBV18 to TRBJ1-4; 7 positions agree with TRBD1. The trim removed 3 bases at V and 1 base at J, leaving 2 bases unmatched. Germline loops: CDR1 KGHSH, CDR2 LQKENI. This CDR3 has 15 amino acids. In nucleotides, the CDR3 is TGTGCCAGCTCACCTAGACAGGGAACTAATGAAAAACTGTTTTTT. Translation gives CASSPRQGTNEKLFF.

This clonotype was seen once. This chain connects TRBV19 to TRBJ1-1, with 7 bases that match TRBD1. The CDR3 spans 14 residues. Germline V lookup: CDR1 LNHDA, CDR2 SQIVND (reference sequence). J was trimmed by 5 bases and V by 4 bases; bases with no gene match: 7. The CDR3 DNA is TGTGCCAGTAGTACAAACAGGGGCCGAACTGAAGCTTTCTTT. It codes for CASSTNRGRTEAFF.

This clonotype has a single count. As DNA, the CDR3 is TGTGCCAGCACTCAAGGCAGGTTCCCAACCTACGAGCAGTACTTC. Amino acids: CASTQGRFPTYEQYF. The rearrangement uses TRBV6-2 or TRBV6-3 and TRBJ2-7; D gene unclear. The V end was cut by 7 bases, the J end by 2 bases, with 18 bases between. The length of the CDR3 is 15 residues. Germline loops: CDR1 MNHEY, CDR2 SVGEGT.

The gene calls are TRBV7-8 and TRBJ2-3; 11 bases align to TRBD2. J gave up 2 bases and V 5 bases, and 3 bases lay outside the gene matches. The CDR3 runs to 15 residues. Germline CDR1 reads SGHVS; CDR2 reads FQNEAQ. As DNA, the CDR3 is TGTGCCAGCAGCGTACTAGCGGGGGTCACAGATACGCAGTATTTT. Protein sequence: CASSVLAGVTDTQYF. Full variable domain (remainder filled in from reference TRBV7-8 and TRBJ2-3): GAGVSQSPRYKVAKRGQDVALRCDPISGHVSLFWYQQALGQGPEFLTYFQNEAQLDKSGLPSDRFFAERPEGSVSTLKIQRTQQEDSAVYLCASSVLAGVTDTQYFGPGTRLTVL.

V gene TRBV18 combines with J gene TRBJ1-5; a possible D gene is TRBD1 (6 bases). CDR1 is KGHSH and CDR2 is LQKENI in the germline V gene. Trimming stripped 2 bases from V and 6 bases from J, with 17 bases between. There are 16 residues in the CDR3. The CDR3 reads CASSPEGVRPGQPQHF. For the CDR3, the DNA is TGTGCCAGCTCACCAGAGGGGGTTCGGCCGGGTCAGCCCCAGCATTTT.

The chain joins TRBV27 to TRBJ1-1; no clear D. CDR1 MNHEY and CDR2 SMNVEV come from the germline V gene (reference sequence). V lost 5 bases and J lost 6, with 10 bases in between. This CDR3 comprises 12 residues. CDR3 nucleotides: TGTGCCAGCAGTCCCCCAGGAGCTGAAGCTTTCTTT. Translating gives CASSPPGAEAFF.

The chain combines TRBV6-1 with TRBJ1-6; D possibly corresponds to TRBD1 (5 bases). The V gene's germline CDR1 is MNHNS and CDR2 SASEGT. V lost 5 bases and J lost 9, with 20 bases in between. The CDR3 has 16 amino acids. In DNA, the CDR3 is TGTGCCAGCAGTCCGGGGACCGCGGTGTGGAGTTCACCCCTCCACTTT. Protein sequence: CASSPGTAVWSSPLHF.

The chain recombines TRBV20-1 with TRBJ1-2; TRBD1 might be the D (6 bases). Germline CDR1 reads DFQATT; CDR2 reads SNEGSKA (reference sequence). The CDR3 has 13 residues. The ends were cut back, 6 bases at V and 5 bases at J, with 16 bases in the middle. CDR3 sequence reads: CSAQEGGGYGYTF. CDR3 bases: TGCAGTGCACAGGAGGGGGGAGGGTATGGCTACACCTTC.

V is TRBV20-1 and J is TRBJ2-7; D ambiguous. The CDR3 runs to 11 residues. Trimming cost V 0 bases and J 1 base, with 1 base left between them. Germline loops: CDR1 DFQATT, CDR2 SNEGSKA (reference sequence). As DNA, the CDR3 is TGCAGTGCTAGAGATTCCTACGAGCAGTACTTC. Amino acids: CSARDSYEQYF.

The J gene is TRBJ2-1, the V gene TRBV6-2 or TRBV6-3, with unresolved D. The CDR3 contains 13 residues. The V end lost 4 bases, the J end lost 10 bases, and 14 bases lay between the germline ends. Germline CDR1 reads MNHEY; CDR2 reads SVGEGT. The CDR3 spells CASSSSRVREQFF. Here the CDR3 DNA reads TGTGCCAGCAGTTCCAGCCGGGTCCGCGAGCAGTTCTTC.

The chain recombines TRBV28 with TRBJ1-5, with 7 positions matching TRBD1. The CDR3 runs to 17 residues. Germline V gene data show CDR1 as MDHEN and CDR2 as SYDVKM. The V gene end was trimmed by 7 bases and the J gene end by 4 bases; junction bases not matched to a gene: 16. The CDR3 DNA sequence: TGTGCCAGCACTTATCTGGGCGCAACAGGGGAGAATCAGCCCCAGCATTTT. Translation gives CASTYLGATGENQPQHF.

The chain links TRBV14 to TRBJ2-2; 12 positions agree with TRBD2. The CDR3 spans 19 residues. Germline lookup yields CDR1 SGHDN and CDR2 FVKESK. After removal of 0 bases from V and 0 bases from J, the junction contained 5 bases not matched to a gene. Written as DNA, the CDR3 is TGTGCCAGCAGCCAAGATCGTCCTAGCGGGGGGGCGAACACCGGGGAGCTGTTTTTT. Protein: CASSQDRPSGGANTGELFF.

This chain connects TRBV6-5 to TRBJ2-7; 12 bases are a match to TRBD1. The CDR3 is 14 amino acids. V trimming: 4 bases; J trimming: 7 bases; junction bases outside the gene matches: 5. Per germline, CDR1 MNHEY and CDR2 SVGAGI. CDR3 coding DNA: TGTGCCAGCAGTTGGGGACAGGGGGCGAGAGAGCAGTACTTC. Residues: CASSWGQGAREQYF.

CDR3 DNA: TGCAGTGCCATCAACTGGGGGTCATACACCGGGGAGCTGTTTTTT. Translating it yields CSAINWGSYTGELFF. The chain recombines TRBV20-1 with TRBJ2-2; D is perhaps TRBD1 or TRBD2 (5 bases each). This CDR3 is 15 amino acids long. The germline V gene encodes CDR1 DFQATT and CDR2 SNEGSKA (reference sequence). Between the trimmed V and J ends, which lost 6 bases and 3 bases, there was a span of 17 bases.

The V gene is TRBV18, the J gene TRBJ2-3; 11 bases are a match to TRBD2. Trimming at V came to 3 bases and at J to 2 bases, leaving 1 base not matched to a gene. CDR3 size: 15 residues. CDR1 and CDR2 (germline): KGHSH, LQKENI. DNA for the CDR3: TGTGCCAGCTCACCGGGACTAGCGGACACAGATACGCAGTATTTT. Its protein is CASSPGLADTDTQYF.

The gene calls are TRBV7-3 and TRBJ2-1, with TRBD1 identical over 9 bases. V shed 5 bases and J 7 bases; nucleotides not matched to a gene: 6. The CDR3 covers 14 residues. Per the germline V gene, CDR1 is SGHTA and CDR2 is FQGTGA. The CDR3 spells CASSPTGTGNEQFF. The CDR3, as DNA: TGTGCCAGCAGCCCAACCGGGACAGGGAATGAGCAGTTCTTC.

This chain links TRBV9 with TRBJ2-7; 11 bases map to TRBD1. Germline-derived CDR1 and CDR2 are SGDLS and YYNGEE. This CDR3 has 15 residues. J gave up 3 bases and V 0 bases, and 2 bases lay outside the gene matches. CDR3 bases: TGTGCCAGCAGCGTAGGGGGGACAGGGGGCTACGAGCAGTACTTC. Protein sequence: CASSVGGTGGYEQYF.

This rearrangement joins TRBV7-2 to TRBJ2-1; 9 positions match TRBD2. Germline values: CDR1 SGHTA, CDR2 FQGNSA. After removal of 3 bases from V and 4 bases from J, the junction contained 7 bases not matched to a gene. CDR3 size: 16 residues. In DNA form, the CDR3 reads TGTGCCAGCAGCTTCTCCGGACTAGCGAAATACAATGAGCAGTTCTTC. Amino acids: CASSFSGLAKYNEQFF.

The rearrangement uses TRBV30 and TRBJ2-2, with 7 bases identical to TRBD2. The CDR3 covers 14 residues. J was trimmed by 1 base and V by 5 bases; bases with no gene match: 4. CDR1 and CDR2 (germline): GTSNPN, SVGIG (reference sequence). The CDR3 DNA is TGTGCCTGGGGGGGACTACAGAACACCGGGGAGCTGTTTTTT. This encodes CAWGGLQNTGELFF. The whole variable domain, remainder taken from reference TRBV30 and TRBJ2-2, is SQTIHQWPATLVQPVGSPLSLECTVEGTSNPNLYWYRQAAGRGLQLLFYSVGIGQISSEVPQNLSASRPQDRQFILSSKKLLLSDSGFYLCAWGGLQNTGELFFGEGSRLTVL.

The chain joins TRBV6-2 or TRBV6-3 to TRBJ2-7; the D is unclear. The CDR3 consists of 13 residues. The germline CDR1 and CDR2 sequences are MNHEY and SVGEGT. With 5 bases removed from V and 2 bases from J, the gap between germline ends came to 10 bases. The CDR3 here is CASSGRATYEQYF. DNA for the CDR3: TGTGCCAGCAGTGGTAGGGCTACCTACGAGCAGTACTTC.

This chain connects TRBV7-2 to TRBJ2-6, with 12 bases that match TRBD2. The junction had 6 bases not matched to a gene; V was cut back by 3 bases and J by 0 bases. The CDR3 runs to 19 residues. Germline-derived CDR1 and CDR2 are SGHTA and FQGNSA. This chain's CDR3 is CASSFPGLAGHSGANVLTF. CDR3 sequence (DNA): TGTGCCAGCAGCTTTCCGGGACTAGCGGGCCACTCTGGGGCCAACGTCCTGACTTTC.

This chain uses TRBV20-1 with TRBJ2-2; D is possibly TRBD1 (6 bases). V lost 3 bases and J lost 3, with 20 bases in between. Germline lookup yields CDR1 DFQATT and CDR2 SNEGSKA (reference sequence). The CDR3 runs to 17 residues. CDR3 sequence: CSASEQGPFRDTGELFF. The CDR3 nucleotides read TGCAGTGCTAGTGAACAGGGCCCGTTTAGGGACACCGGGGAGCTGTTTTTT.

The gene calls are TRBV9 and TRBJ2-1; no reliable D call. The CDR3 sequence is 10 residues long. CDR1 is SGDLS and CDR2 is YYNGEE in the germline V gene. The ends were cut back, 7 bases at V and 12 bases at J, with 11 bases in the middle. The CDR3 spells CASAVGVQFF. Written as DNA, the CDR3 is TGTGCCAGCGCCGTTGGTGTGCAGTTCTTC. The full variable domain, completed using reference TRBV9 and TRBJ2-1, is DSGVTQTPKHLITATGQRVTLRCSPRSGDLSVYWYQQSLDQGLQFLIQYYNGEERAKGNILERFSAQQFPDLHSELNLSSLELGDSALYFCASAVGVQFFGPGTRLTVL.